These 2 T cell receptor beta chains originate from one sample sequenced in a study of blood T cell repertoires in COVID-19. Repertoires were generated with immunoSEQ multiplex PCR, while TCRdb's copy carries only in-frame clones and drops some. The sample has a few hundred thousand clones, approximately 86% seen once. The specimen was peripheral blood. The receptors stem from a man aged 35 to 55 who had recovered from COVID-19.

The chain joins TRBV4-3 to TRBJ2-1, with D perhaps matching TRBD1 (5 bases). Germline values: CDR1 LGHNA, CDR2 YSLEER. The CDR3 is made up of 13 amino acids. Deletions cut 3 bases from V and 2 bases from J, with 5 bases between. The CDR3 DNA sequence: TGCGCCAGCAGCCAGGGGCCCTACAATGAGCAGTTCTTC. Translated: CASSQGPYNEQFF.

This clone has a single count. This chain connects TRBV3-1 (or the pseudogene TRBV3-2) to TRBJ2-2, with D unresolved. The CDR3 contains 16 residues. Deletions cut 1 base from V and 1 base from J, with 10 bases between. The germline V gene has CDR1 LGHDT and CDR2 YNNKEL (reference sequence). The CDR3 DNA is TGTGCCAGCAGCCAAGGCGTCCTGAAGAACACCGGGGAGCTGTTTTTT. Translated, it gives CASSQGVLKNTGELFF.